The rows below give T cell receptor beta chains drawn from one sample of a study of blood T cell repertoires in COVID-19. Repertoires were generated with immunoSEQ multiplex PCR, while TCRdb's copy carries only in-frame clones and drops some. The sample holds roughly 72,000 clones; 88% are singletons and the top ten take roughly 20%. The sequenced material came from peripheral blood. The source of these receptors is a human donor in a cohort sampled during active COVID-19. Both conserved end residues are part of each CDR3. Each record gives: V gene, CDR3 length, CDR3 protein.

TRBV4-1 | 17 | CASSQDITGGAISGYTF
TRBV6-4 | 16 | CASSEGQGRWTGELFF
TRBV11-3 | 14 | CASSSQGPDDEQFF
TRBV18 | 17 | CASSPPARGESNEKLFF
TRBV2 | 17 | CASSELLAGVPSDTQYF
TRBV10-3 | 15 | CAISDSGGSYNEQFF
TRBV7-9 | 15 | CASSPWRTEIYEQYF
TRBV6-5 | 14 | CASTNRLALYEQYF
TRBV19 | 19 | CASGSWVDRTRGIFQPQHF
TRBV5-5 | 16 | CASSLGATGITGELFF
TRBV10-3 | 14 | CAISEPGGDTEAFF
TRBV6-1 | 13 | CASSEQGNEKLFF
TRBV28 | 14 | CASRTGTGGLEQYF
TRBV5-1 | 15 | CASSLGRAAKNIQYF
TRBV7-3 | 12 | CASSTGHNEQFF
TRBV6-2/TRBV6-3 | 13 | CASSYVSPSEAFF
TRBV11-1 | 14 | CASSSLGETSPLHF
TRBV11-2 | 15 | CASSLADMGAETQYF
TRBV7-2 | 11 | CASSLVATQYF
TRBV9 | 16 | CASSVGGAGGPTEQFF
TRBV5-6 | 14 | CASSLVSHNQPQHF
TRBV11-2 | 13 | CASRRTGENEQFF
TRBV2 | 15 | CASSTRQSPGNTIYF
TRBV7-9 | 14 | CASSQSGGDEKLFF
TRBV11-2 | 15 | CASSLGWRRTGELFF